The T cell receptor (beta chain) described here comes from a study of blood T cell repertoires in COVID-19. Whole-study context: COVID-19 samples, acute and convalescent, were from the United States, Italy and Spain. PBMCs, B-cell-depleted T cells, or T cells provided the cDNA or gDNA that made up the material.

The V gene end was trimmed by 4 bases and the J gene end by 0 bases; junction bases not matched to a gene: 3. This CDR3 comprises 16 residues. Germline V CDR1 and CDR2: SGHRS, YFSETQ. Study processing details: Nucleated cell counts were estimated from reference gene primer amplification. The protocol was immunoSEQ multiplex PCR, while the TCRdb copy is restricted to in-frame clones and leaves out a portion. That table is the source of V, J and clone size, and D and trimming were worked out from the DNA. The data contain 140,000 or so clones, over 70% of them singletons. This clonotype was obtained from a man between 70 and 80 years old who had recovered from COVID-19. The chain links TRBV5-1 to TRBJ2-3; 12 bases line up with TRBD2. Sequenced input: peripheral blood. This CDR3 is CASSPGTSGSTDTQYF. The CDR3 DNA is TGCGCCAGCAGCCCGGGGACTAGCGGGAGCACAGATACGCAGTATTTT.